The rows below give T cell receptor beta chains drawn from one sample of a study of blood T cell repertoires in COVID-19. Libraries were prepared by immunoSEQ multiplex PCR; TCRdb keeps only in-frame clonotypes and omits some of them. Here the sample spans approximately 50,000 clones, 81% being singletons. Sequenced material: peripheral blood. The receptors come from a woman aged 80 or older with COVID-19, enrolled during active disease. Both conserved end residues are part of each CDR3. Fields, in order: clone size, V gene, J gene, D gene, CDR3 protein, CDR3 DNA. D genes are given only for firm matches. Clone size is not always given. Where it is, it says once, few, many or a class for expanded clones.

clone size: few; V gene: TRBV5-4; J gene: TRBJ2-1; D gene: NA; CDR3 protein: CASMVQGIHEQFF; CDR3 DNA: TGTGCCAGCATGGTACAGGGAATTCATGAGCAGTTCTTC
clone size: NA; V gene: TRBV24-1; J gene: TRBJ2-1; D gene: NA; CDR3 protein: CATSGGSSYNEQFF; CDR3 DNA: TGTGCCACCAGTGGCGGAAGCTCCTACAATGAGCAGTTCTTC
clone size: NA; V gene: TRBV29-1; J gene: TRBJ2-1; D gene: NA; CDR3 protein: CSAGPWAGKFF; CDR3 DNA: TGCAGCGCCGGACCTTGGGCAGGGAAGTTCTTC
clone size: NA; V gene: TRBV10-3; J gene: TRBJ2-2; D gene: NA; CDR3 protein: CAISLQGQELFF; CDR3 DNA: TGTGCCATCAGTCTCCAGGGGCAGGAGCTGTTTTTT
clone size: few; V gene: TRBV30; J gene: TRBJ2-5; D gene: NA; CDR3 protein: CAWSVGGGGKTQYF; CDR3 DNA: TGTGCCTGGAGTGTCGGAGGGGGCGGAAAGACCCAGTACTTC
clone size: NA; V gene: TRBV7-3; J gene: TRBJ2-2; D gene: NA; CDR3 protein: CASSLNPGTNTGELFF; CDR3 DNA: TGTGCCAGCAGCTTAAACCCCGGGACTAACACCGGGGAGCTGTTTTTT
clone size: NA; V gene: TRBV19; J gene: TRBJ1-5; D gene: NA; CDR3 protein: CASSLTEDQPQHF; CDR3 DNA: TGTGCCAGTAGCTTGACAGAAGATCAGCCCCAGCATTTT
clone size: few; V gene: TRBV2; J gene: TRBJ1-3; D gene: NA; CDR3 protein: CASSEQGNTIYF; CDR3 DNA: TGTGCCAGCAGTGAACAGGGAAACACCATATATTTT
clone size: medium-sized; V gene: TRBV20-1; J gene: TRBJ1-5; D gene: NA; CDR3 protein: CSASNAGEGIDQPQHF; CDR3 DNA: TGCAGTGCTAGTAATGCCGGGGAAGGGATTGATCAGCCCCAGCATTTT
clone size: NA; V gene: TRBV7-2; J gene: TRBJ1-3; D gene: NA; CDR3 protein: CASSSVSSGNTIYF; CDR3 DNA: TGTGCCAGCAGCTCCGTTTCTTCTGGAAACACCATATATTTT
clone size: NA; V gene: TRBV9; J gene: TRBJ2-7; D gene: NA; CDR3 protein: CASSVFVRDEQYF; CDR3 DNA: TGTGCCAGCAGCGTATTCGTTCGGGACGAGCAGTACTTC
clone size: NA; V gene: TRBV6-6; J gene: TRBJ2-7; D gene: NA; CDR3 protein: CASSALGTFSYEQYF; CDR3 DNA: TGTGCCAGCAGTGCCCTCGGGACTTTTTCCTACGAGCAGTACTTC
clone size: NA; V gene: TRBV19; J gene: TRBJ2-1; D gene: NA; CDR3 protein: CASSIGAAPNEQFF; CDR3 DNA: TGTGCCAGTAGTATAGGGGCCGCACCCAATGAGCAGTTCTTC